This entry concerns a single T cell receptor (beta chain). Its cognate antigen is unknown. Data came from immunoSEQ multiplex PCR; TCRdb stores just in-frame clones and leaves some out. In the table there are around 110,000 clones, about 92% of which are singletons. The data derive from a study of T cell responses to AZD1222 COVID-19 vaccine. Germline V lookup: CDR1 MNHEY, CDR2 SVGAGI. CDR3 length equals 15 residues. With V trimmed by 6 bases and J by 6 bases, 6 bases remained unmatched. Study observations and caveats: Regions left unmutated in variants are reportedly the target of nearly half of spike-specific TCRs. Scientists sampled the repertoires only once the peak T cell response had passed.

The TCR was taken from an adult in good health. The starting material was peripheral blood, obtained on day 0 of AZD1222 vaccination. This chain links TRBV6-5 with TRBJ2-2; 11 bases agree with TRBD2. This CDR3 is CASSALAGGAGELFF. The CDR3, as DNA: TGTGCCAGCAGCGCCTTAGCGGGGGGGGCCGGGGAGCTGTTTTTT.